This paragraph covers one T cell receptor beta chain sequence. The specificity of this receptor is unknown. No base qualities exist here, and no much larger clone lies one base off it. The collaborating institutions used their own protocols to collect whole blood in K2EDTA tubes. For TCRbeta analysis, collaborators shipped samples in one of three forms: frozen whole blood, isolated PBMCs, or DNA extracted from either of those sample types. These data are taken from a study of blood T cell repertoires in COVID-19 (dated by TCRdb to the early 2020s). Background on the whole study: Collaborator samples came from the United States, Italy and Spain and covered acute and convalescent phases of COVID-19. The prospective study material was composed of cDNA or gDNA derived from T cells, B-cell-depleted T cells, or PBMCs. Deeply sampled blood TCRbeta repertoires from subjects exposed to, actively infected with, or recovered from COVID-19 were included in the dataset. The repertoires were released in a freely available public database meant as a resource for research on the immune response to SARS-CoV-2. Samples were obtained from the ongoing ImmuneRACE study (first 160 participants) and from 950 to 1,500 subjects provided by 6 global collaborators. A de-identified subject ID, COVID-19 status, age in years and sex were almost always included in the sample metadata. Where available, HLA class I and class II types were taken from metadata supplied by the sample provider and were not determined by assay-based typing. On the study overall, not on this receptor specifically: The quantity of clinical and demographic metadata differed by source and by participant and was supplied without curation.

The immunoSEQ Assay, a bias-controlled multiplex PCR, was used to amplify TCRbeta CDR3 regions from genomic DNA. As for how the authors treated the data: The number of nucleated cells in each sample was estimated from the amplification of reference gene primers within the assay. To quantify the absolute abundance of each unique TCRbeta CDR3 rearrangement, sequence reads were collapsed and filtered. Productive Simpson clonality was computed per sample as the square root of Simpson's diversity index over productive rearrangements. TCRdb retrieved this table from immuneACCESS and kept in-frame rearrangements only. Not all clones are present; in checked studies, unresolved V genes account for under half, and no reason is known for the remainder. From that table come the V and J calls and clone size; the DNA was used to work out D and trimming. For this sample the table gives fewer than 80,000 clones, of which less than 85% were detected only once. Together, the top ten hold 5.4% of the sample.

From its cysteine to its phenylalanine, the CDR3 spans 14 amino acids. Only the CDR3 portion is preserved as DNA: 42 bases, with reading frame beginning at the first base. V is pared back by 4 bases and J by 3 bases, with 13 bases lying between the germline termini. CDR1 MNHEY and CDR2 SMNVEV were looked up in the germline V gene (reference sequence). The sequencing input was peripheral blood. Recombination connected TRBV27 to TRBJ2-7; matching of 5 bases hints at TRBD2 as the D gene. This receptor was obtained from a woman aged 80 or over with active or convalescent COVID-19. CDR3 region: CASSSTPTSYEQYF. The nucleotides read TGTGCCAGCAGTTCCACCCCAACTAGCTACGAGCAGTACTTC.